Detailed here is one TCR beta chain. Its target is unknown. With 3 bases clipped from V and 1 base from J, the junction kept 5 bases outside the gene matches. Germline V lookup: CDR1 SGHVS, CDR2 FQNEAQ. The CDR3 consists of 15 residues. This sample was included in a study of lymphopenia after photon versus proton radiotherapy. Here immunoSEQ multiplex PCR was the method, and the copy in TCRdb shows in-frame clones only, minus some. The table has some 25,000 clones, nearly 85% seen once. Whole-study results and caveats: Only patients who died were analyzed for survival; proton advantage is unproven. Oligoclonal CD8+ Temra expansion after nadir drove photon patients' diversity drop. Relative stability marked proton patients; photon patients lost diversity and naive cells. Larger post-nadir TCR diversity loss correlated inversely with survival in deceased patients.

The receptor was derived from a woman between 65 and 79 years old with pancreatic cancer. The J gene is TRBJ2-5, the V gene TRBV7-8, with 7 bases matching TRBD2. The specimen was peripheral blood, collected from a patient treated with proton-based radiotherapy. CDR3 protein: CASSFQASGQETQYF. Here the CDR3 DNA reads TGTGCCAGCAGCTTCCAAGCTAGCGGCCAAGAGACCCAGTACTTC.